This passage covers 21 T cell receptor beta chains from one sample sequenced in a study of blood T cell repertoires in COVID-19. The repertoire was sequenced with immunoSEQ multiplex PCR; TCRdb's copy has only in-frame clones and lacks some. This sample has fewer than 150,000 clones, with around nine tenths found just once. The sequenced sample consisted of peripheral blood. The receptors come from a man in his fifties or sixties with active or convalescent COVID-19.

The rearrangement joins TRBV6-1 to TRBJ2-1; no reliable D call. This CDR3 contains 12 residues. CDR1 and CDR2 (germline): MNHNS, SASEGT. V lost 3 bases and J 11 bases, leaving 11 bases between the germline ends. Written as DNA, the CDR3 is TGTGCCAGCAGTGATTATGTGGCTCAGCAGTTCTTC. Translated, it gives CASSDYVAQQFF.

The chain couples TRBV28 to TRBJ1-5; 7 nucleotides agree with TRBD1. The CDR3 has 14 residues. The trim removed 5 bases at V and 7 bases at J, leaving 8 bases unmatched. CDR1 is MDHEN, CDR2 SYDVKM, per germline. The DNA of the CDR3 is TGTGCCAGCAGTCCGAACAGGGGAGTACAGCCCCAGCATTTT. This encodes CASSPNRGVQPQHF.

CDR3 in amino acids: CASSPRGGSPLHF. DNA for the CDR3: TGTGCCAGCAGTCCCCGAGGGGGTTCACCCCTCCACTTT. The chain has TRBV27 and TRBJ1-6; D possibly corresponds to TRBD1 (6 bases). Per germline, CDR1 MNHEY and CDR2 SMNVEV (reference sequence). V was pared by 5 bases and J by 9 bases, with 11 bases between. CDR3 length equals 13 residues.

V and J are TRBV19 and TRBJ1-2; 7 bases match TRBD1. The CDR3 loop spans 14 amino acids. V lost 5 bases and J lost 6; bases outside the gene matches: 9. Germline V gene sequence: CDR1 LNHDA, CDR2 SQIVND (reference sequence). Here the CDR3 reads CASSPRRGLHGYTF. CDR3 DNA sequence: TGTGCCAGTAGTCCCCGCAGGGGGTTACATGGCTACACCTTC.

This chain links TRBV7-2 with TRBJ2-7; 11 bases align to TRBD2. The CDR3 is made up of 16 amino acids. Trimming removed 1 base from V and 0 bases from J; junction bases left unmatched: 2. Germline V gene sequence: CDR1 SGHTA, CDR2 FQGNSA. This CDR3 is CASSLGLAGSSYEQYF. CDR3 nucleotides: TGTGCCAGCAGCTTAGGACTAGCGGGGAGCTCCTACGAGCAGTACTTC.

This clone was seen a single time. V usage is TRBV25-1 and J usage is TRBJ2-3, with D possibly TRBD2 on 5 matching bases. V lost 5 bases and J 1 base, leaving 13 bases between the germline ends. CDR1 and CDR2 from the germline V gene are MGHDK and SYGVNS. CDR3 size: 15 residues. The CDR3 DNA reads as TGTGCCAGCAGTACCCGGGATTCGGGCACAGATACGCAGTATTTT. Amino acid sequence: CASSTRDSGTDTQYF.

This chain connects TRBV6-5 to TRBJ1-1, with 11 bases identical to TRBD1. Trimming cost V 6 bases and J 3 bases; bases outside gene matches: 6. Germline CDR1 MNHEY, CDR2 SVGAGI. The CDR3 length is 15 residues. CDR3 residues: CASRGQGAGDTEAFF. In DNA, the CDR3 is TGTGCCAGCAGAGGACAGGGGGCTGGCGACACTGAAGCTTTCTTT.

The V and J genes are TRBV20-1 and TRBJ2-7; no firm D call. Germline CDR1 and CDR2: DFQATT and SNEGSKA (reference sequence). The CDR3 has 11 residues. Trimming left V 3 bases short and J 4 bases short, with 7 bases between. The CDR3 loop is CSARVGYEQYF. DNA for the CDR3: TGCAGTGCTAGGGTCGGGTACGAGCAGTACTTC.

The chain employs TRBV11-2 and TRBJ2-1; 7 nucleotides agree with TRBD2. Unmatched junction bases numbered 7, after V lost 2 bases and J lost 0 bases. CDR1 is SGHAT, CDR2 FQNNGV, per germline. The CDR3 covers 17 residues. The CDR3 coding sequence is TGTGCCAGCAGCTTAACCGGGACTACCTACTCCTACAATGAGCAGTTCTTC. Its translation is CASSLTGTTYSYNEQFF.

The chain is built from TRBV2 and TRBJ1-1; possibly TRBD1 for D (5 bases). The length of the CDR3 is 15 residues. CDR1 and CDR2 from the germline V gene are SNHLY and FYNNEI. Trimming stripped 1 base from V and 2 bases from J, with 11 bases between. The CDR3 DNA reads as TGTGCCAGCAGTGAAGTCGGACAACCCAACACTGAAGCTTTCTTT. As protein: CASSEVGQPNTEAFF.

V and J are TRBV28 and TRBJ2-1; a weak D match, TRBD1 (5 bases). Germline V CDR1 and CDR2: MDHEN, SYDVKM. The CDR3 has 15 residues. Trimming took 5 bases from V and 4 from J, leaving 15 bases between them. DNA for the CDR3: TGTGCCAGCAGTGTCAAAGGACAATTTTACAATGAGCAGTTCTTC. It encodes CASSVKGQFYNEQFF.

The CDR3 protein is CASSPFPGQGYLSSTDTQYF. CDR3 in DNA: TGTGCCAGCAGTCCATTTCCGGGACAGGGCTACCTTTCTAGCACAGATACGCAGTATTTT. The V call is TRBV13, the J call TRBJ2-3, with TRBD1 identical over 9 bases. CDR3 size: 20 residues. V was clipped by 6 bases and J by 0 bases; unmatched bases: 19. Germline-derived CDR1 and CDR2 are PRHDT and FYEKMQ (reference sequence).

Here the CDR3 reads CASSTGQGPEKLFF. For the CDR3, the DNA is TGCGCCAGCAGCACCGGACAGGGGCCCGAAAAACTGTTTTTT. V and J are TRBV5-1 and TRBJ1-4; 9 positions match TRBD1. From germline, CDR1 is SGHRS and CDR2 YFSETQ. V trimming: 4 bases; J trimming: 8 bases; junction bases outside the gene matches: 6. The CDR3 has 14 residues. The complete variable domain, with remaining parts taken from reference TRBV5-1 and TRBJ1-4, reads KAGVTQTPRYLIKTRGQQVTLSCSPISGHRSVSWYQQTPGQGLQFLFEYFSETQRNKGNFPGRFSGRQFSNSRSEMNVSTLELGDSALYLCASSTGQGPEKLFFGSGTQLSVL.

The chain employs TRBV7-9 and TRBJ2-1, with TRBD2 identical over 8 bases. The CDR3 has 14 amino acids. The germline gives CDR1 SEHNR, CDR2 FQNEAQ (reference sequence). The V and J ends lost 3 bases and 4 bases, in that order; junction bases with no gene match: 2. The CDR3 nucleotides read TGTGCCAGCAGCTTCGGGGGGGCGTACAATGAGCAGTTCTTC. Translated, it gives CASSFGGAYNEQFF.

The chain has TRBV5-6 and TRBJ1-2; 9 bases line up with TRBD1. From germline, CDR1 is SGHDT and CDR2 YYEEEE. Losses at the gene ends were 5 bases for V and 5 bases for J; bases not matched to a gene: 7. The CDR3 sequence is 14 residues long. Written as DNA, the CDR3 is TGTGCCAGCAGTCCGGGACAGGGTAATTATGGCTACACCTTC. Its translation: CASSPGQGNYGYTF.

The chain uses TRBV6-5 and TRBJ1-1; a possible D gene is TRBD1 (6 bases). Trimming removed 5 bases at V and 1 base at J, with 11 bases between. Germline loops: CDR1 MNHEY, CDR2 SVGAGI. This CDR3 has 14 amino acids. CDR3 in amino acids: CASSHDRRNTEAFF. In DNA form, the CDR3 reads TGTGCCAGCAGTCACGACAGGCGGAACACTGAAGCTTTCTTT.

The chain couples TRBV29-1 to TRBJ2-5; no firm D call. The CDR3 consists of 14 residues. V was cut by 4 bases and J by 2 bases, with 14 bases left in between. CDR1 and CDR2 (germline): SQVTM, ANQGSEA. The CDR3 DNA follows: TGCAGCGTTGTTGAATTTGTGAGTCAAGAGACCCAGTACTTC. This translates into CSVVEFVSQETQYF.

The rearrangement links TRBV4-3 to TRBJ2-7; 11 bases agree with TRBD2. The germline CDR1 and CDR2 sequences are LGHNA and YSLEER. Trimming at V came to 1 base and at J to 6 bases, leaving 5 bases not matched to a gene. The CDR3 spans 15 residues. In DNA, the CDR3 is TGCGCCAGCAGCCAAGGACTAGCGGGGAGCAGCGAGCAGTACTTC. Its protein product is CASSQGLAGSSEQYF.

This clone was picked up one time. V is TRBV7-2 and J is TRBJ2-1, with TRBD1 matching over 9 bases. V gave up 5 bases and J gave up 2 bases; unmatched junction bases: 4. Germline V lookup: CDR1 SGHTA, CDR2 FQGNSA. The CDR3 consists of 15 residues. CDR3 coding DNA: TGTGCCAGCAGCACCCGGACAGGGGCCTACAATGAGCAGTTCTTC. This translates into CASSTRTGAYNEQFF.

The rearrangement uses TRBV28 and TRBJ1-4; TRBD1 matches 11 bases. The V gene end was trimmed by 5 bases and the J gene end by 3 bases; junction bases not matched to a gene: 8. CDR3 length: 17 residues. Germline lookup yields CDR1 MDHEN and CDR2 SYDVKM. CDR3 sequence reads: CASSPPWGQGANEKLFF. The CDR3 DNA sequence: TGTGCCAGCAGTCCTCCATGGGGACAGGGGGCTAATGAAAAACTGTTTTTT.

The chain uses TRBV10-3 and TRBJ2-3; 13 nucleotides align to TRBD2. The CDR3 runs 18 residues. Per germline, CDR1 ENHRY and CDR2 SYGVKD. The junction had 5 bases not matched to a gene; V was cut back by 0 bases and J by 2 bases. Written as DNA, the CDR3 is TGTGCCATCAGTGAGTCGGAGGGACTAGCGGGGTCCACAGATACGCAGTATTTT. Its protein product is CAISESEGLAGSTDTQYF.